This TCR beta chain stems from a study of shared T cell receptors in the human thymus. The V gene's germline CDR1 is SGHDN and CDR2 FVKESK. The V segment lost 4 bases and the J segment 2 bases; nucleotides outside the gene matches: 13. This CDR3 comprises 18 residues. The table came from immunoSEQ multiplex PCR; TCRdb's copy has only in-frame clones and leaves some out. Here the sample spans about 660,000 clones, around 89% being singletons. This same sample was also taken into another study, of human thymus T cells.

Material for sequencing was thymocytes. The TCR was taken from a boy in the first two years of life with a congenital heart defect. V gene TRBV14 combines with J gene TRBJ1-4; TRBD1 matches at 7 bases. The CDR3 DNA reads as TGTGCCAGCAGCCCGGGGCCAGACAGGGCCGTGACTAATGAAAAACTGTTTTTT. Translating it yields CASSPGPDRAVTNEKLFF.